The 25 T cell receptor beta chains below come from one sample, sequenced in a study of T-cell memory formation after mild COVID-19. TCRdb called the 5' RACE reads again in MiXCR, with one record for every CDR3 protein. The data contain more than 300,000 distinct CDR3 sequences, more than 20% of them seen just once; the ten biggest clones take up about 21%. The sample was PBMCs or a T cell subset sorted from them (not recorded which). These receptors were taken from a man aged 18 to 35 who had mild COVID-19 (a few samples of this study predate the infection). Cell type and time point are not known.

This sequence joins TRBV28 and TRBJ2-7, with TRBD2 matching 11 bases. V trimming: 5 bases; J trimming: 3 bases; junction bases outside the gene matches: 9. The CDR3 runs 16 residues. CDR1 MDHEN and CDR2 SYDVKM come from the germline V gene. CDR3 loop: CASSPEGLAGGYEQYV. In DNA form, the CDR3 reads TGTGCCAGCAGTCCCGAGGGGCTAGCGGGGGGCTACGAGCAGTACGTC.

This sequence joins TRBV2 and TRBJ2-2; no reliable D call. The ends were cut back, 9 bases at V and 0 bases at J, with 8 bases in the middle. Germline CDR1 SNHLY, CDR2 FYNNEI. The CDR3 is made up of 13 amino acids. The CDR3 reads CARVGANTGELFF. The CDR3 region has the DNA TGTGCCAGAGTTGGAGCGAACACCGGGGAGCTGTTTTTT.

The rearrangement uses TRBV20-1 and TRBJ1-2; 9 positions match TRBD1. The CDR3 contains 14 residues. Germline CDR1 and CDR2: DFQATT and SNEGSKA (reference sequence). Unmatched junction bases numbered 6, after V lost 3 bases and J lost 4 bases. CDR3 in DNA: TGCAGTGCTAGTGTCGGGACAGGGTCCTATGGCTACACCTTC. Protein sequence: CSASVGTGSYGYTF.

V is TRBV28 and J is TRBJ1-1; D is unclear. CDR1 is MDHEN and CDR2 is SYDVKM in the germline V gene. The CDR3 is 15 amino acids. Trimming pared 2 bases from V and 4 bases from J, leaving 14 bases between. CDR3 in DNA: TGTGCCAGCAGTTTAAAACAGTCGAGGAGCACTGAAGCTTTCTTT. Protein product: CASSLKQSRSTEAFF.

This clonotype was found a few times. This rearrangement joins TRBV7-2 to TRBJ2-5; 10 nucleotides line up with TRBD2. The CDR3 is 14 amino acids. With 3 bases clipped from V and 4 bases from J, the junction kept 2 bases outside the gene matches. The germline CDR1 and CDR2 sequences are SGHTA and FQGNSA. CDR3 residues: CASSFQRGGETQYF. The CDR3, as DNA: TGTGCCAGCAGCTTTCAGCGGGGGGGAGAGACCCAGTACTTC.

This clonotype occurred a few times. The V call is TRBV29-1, the J call TRBJ2-3; a possible D gene is TRBD1 (5 bases). Germline V gene lookup returns CDR1 SQVTM and CDR2 ANQGSEA. The CDR3 totals 14 residues. V was shortened by 4 bases and J by 7 bases, with 18 bases between the two germline ends. CDR3 protein: CSVGQNTGPNTQYF. DNA for the CDR3: TGCAGCGTTGGCCAGAATACAGGTCCTAATACGCAGTATTTT.

V usage is TRBV11-2 and J usage is TRBJ2-3, with TRBD1 matching 8 bases. Trimming cost V 5 bases and J 3 bases; bases outside gene matches: 4. The germline CDR1 and CDR2 sequences are SGHAT and FQNNGV. The CDR3 length is 14 residues. The CDR3 coding sequence is TGTGCCAGCAGCCCGGACAGGGCGACAGATACGCAGTATTTT. Residues: CASSPDRATDTQYF.

The CDR3 spells CASSLGGLNQETQYF. The CDR3 DNA follows: TGCGCCAGCAGCTTGGGGGGGCTCAACCAAGAGACCCAGTACTTC. The chain links TRBV5-1 to TRBJ2-5, with TRBD1 as a possible D gene (6 bases). Germline V gives CDR1 SGHRS, CDR2 YFSETQ. The CDR3 contains 15 residues. The V end was cut by 0 bases, the J end by 0 bases, with 9 bases between.

This clonotype was counted between two and nine times. This chain connects TRBV3-1 to TRBJ1-6; D is undetermined. The CDR3 covers 11 residues. Germline V gene lookup returns CDR1 LGHDT and CDR2 YNNKEL (reference sequence). Between the trimmed V and J ends, which lost 6 bases and 7 bases, there was a span of 4 bases. The CDR3 region is CASRRNSPLHF. CDR3 DNA sequence: TGTGCCAGCAGGAGGAATTCACCCCTCCACTTT. Full variable domain (rest looked up from reference TRBV3-1 and TRBJ1-6): DTAVSQTPKYLVTQMGNDKSIKCEQNLGHDTMYWYKQDSKKFLKIMFSYNNKELIINETVPNRFSPKSPDKAHLNLHINSLELGDSAVYFCASRRNSPLHFGNGTRLTVT.

The CDR3 DNA is TGCGCCAGCAGCTTGCCGGGAGGGACTAGCACAGATACGCAGTATTTT. Translation gives CASSLPGGTSTDTQYF. This chain uses TRBV5-1 with TRBJ2-3; the match to TRBD2 covers 8 bases. The length of the CDR3 is 16 residues. Germline lookup yields CDR1 SGHRS and CDR2 YFSETQ. With V trimmed by 1 base and J by 0 bases, 4 bases remained unmatched. Drawing the rest from reference TRBV5-1 and TRBJ2-3, the complete variable domain is KAGVTQTPRYLIKTRGQQVTLSCSPISGHRSVSWYQQTPGQGLQFLFEYFSETQRNKGNFPGRFSGRQFSNSRSEMNVSTLELGDSALYLCASSLPGGTSTDTQYFGPGTRLTVL.

This clonotype has only a few counts. CDR3 protein: CASSLGDSAMRADGTIYF. CDR3 bases: TGTGCCAGCAGCTTAGGGGACTCGGCAATGAGGGCAGACGGCACCATATATTTT. The rearrangement uses TRBV7-3 and TRBJ1-3, with a tentative D call TRBD1 (5 bases). CDR3 length: 18 amino acids. Trimming left V 2 bases short and J 9 bases short, with 26 bases between. The germline V gene encodes CDR1 SGHTA and CDR2 FQGTGA.

This clonotype was counted a few times. The chain recombines TRBV3-1 with TRBJ1-1; D not resolved. Per germline, CDR1 LGHDT and CDR2 YNNKEL (reference sequence). This CDR3 is 13 amino acids long. Trimming stripped 3 bases from V and 1 base from J, with 6 bases between. This CDR3 is CASSQNENTEAFF. The CDR3 coding sequence is TGTGCCAGCAGCCAGAACGAGAACACTGAAGCTTTCTTT.

The V and J genes are TRBV7-2 and TRBJ2-5; D may match TRBD1 or TRBD2 (7 bases each). Germline V lookup: CDR1 SGHTA, CDR2 FQGNSA. The CDR3 loop spans 13 amino acids. Trimming shortened V by 5 bases and J by 9 bases, and 16 bases separated the two germline ends. The CDR3 coding sequence is TGTGCCAGCAGCCAGGGGGGGCATGATGCCCAGTACTTC. The encoded protein is CASSQGGHDAQYF.

This clonotype has only a few counts. The V call is TRBV20-1, the J call TRBJ2-7, with TRBD1 matching 9 bases. Looked up from germline, CDR1 is DFQATT and CDR2 is SNEGSKA (reference sequence). V shed 3 bases, J shed 4 bases, and the junction held 4 bases outside the gene matches. This CDR3 comprises 13 residues. CDR3 region: CSARSGTGYEQYV. The CDR3 DNA follows: TGCAGTGCTAGGTCCGGGACAGGGTACGAGCAGTACGTC.

The sample holds a few counts of this clonotype. This chain connects TRBV20-1 to TRBJ2-3, with a tentative D call TRBD2 (5 bases). There are 14 residues in the CDR3. Germline CDR1 DFQATT, CDR2 SNEGSKA (reference sequence). The V and J ends lost 2 bases and 2 bases respectively, with 11 bases between them. DNA for the CDR3: TGCAGTGCTAGAAGGGCTAGCTTCACAGATACGCAGTATTTT. Residues: CSARRASFTDTQYF.

This clonotype was recorded a few times. The chain uses TRBV10-3 and TRBJ1-1; 9 positions agree with TRBD1. Trimming at V came to 4 bases and at J to 1 base, leaving 4 bases not matched to a gene. The germline V gene has CDR1 ENHRY and CDR2 SYGVKD. The CDR3 length is 15 residues. CDR3 nucleotide sequence: TGTGCCATCAGTGTGGGACAGGGAACGAACACTGAAGCTTTCTTT. This gives the protein CAISVGQGTNTEAFF.

This clonotype occurred a few times. This rearrangement joins TRBV4-3 to TRBJ1-2, with a possible D match to TRBD1 (6 bases). The CDR3 loop spans 15 amino acids. The germline V gene has CDR1 LGHNA and CDR2 YSLEER. Between the trimmed V and J ends, which lost 0 bases and 2 bases, there was a span of 10 bases. CDR3 coding DNA: TGCGCCAGCAGCCAAGACGGAGGGGGAAACTATGGCTACACCTTC. Amino acids: CASSQDGGGNYGYTF.

The rearrangement uses TRBV7-2 and TRBJ1-5; the D gene is possibly TRBD1 (5 bases). CDR3 length: 16 amino acids. The V gene's germline CDR1 is SGHTA and CDR2 FQGNSA. V gave up 4 bases and J gave up 0 bases, with 13 bases separating them. This CDR3 is CASSSSGQGSNQPQHF. CDR3 bases: TGTGCCAGCAGCTCCAGCGGGCAGGGTAGCAATCAGCCCCAGCATTTT.

The table lists this clonotype with a few counts. This chain links TRBV7-2 with TRBJ1-6; tentative D call: TRBD1 (5 bases). V lost 4 bases to trimming and J lost 7 bases, with 14 bases between them. This CDR3 comprises 15 residues. Germline-derived CDR1 and CDR2 are SGHTA and FQGNSA. The CDR3 here is CASSSTRDGNSPLHF. As DNA, the CDR3 is TGTGCCAGCAGCTCCACCCGGGACGGCAATTCACCCCTCCACTTT.

Only a few counts were recorded for this clonotype. This sequence joins TRBV4-1 and TRBJ2-7; D ambiguous. V lost 1 base to trimming and J lost 3 bases, with 13 bases between them. Per the germline V gene, CDR1 is MGHRA and CDR2 is YSYEKL. The length of the CDR3 is 15 residues. The CDR3: CASSQVRSRVYEQYF. The CDR3 DNA is TGCGCCAGCAGCCAAGTAAGGAGCCGGGTCTACGAGCAGTACTTC.

This clonotype occurred a few times. Mismatch with germline at one junction end may stem from a read error. Here the CDR3 reads CASSQDLVQTTW. The CDR3 nucleotides read TGCGCCAGCAGCCAAGATCTGGTCCAGACAACTTGG. The chain is built from TRBV4-3 and TRBJ1-5; D is undetermined. The CDR3 has 12 residues. Germline V lookup: CDR1 LGHNA, CDR2 YSLEER.

V usage is TRBV5-6 and J usage is TRBJ2-5; TRBD2 is a possible D gene (6 bases). In germline, CDR1 is SGHDT, CDR2 YYEEEE. This CDR3 is built from 14 residues. Trimming took 2 bases from V and 2 from J, leaving 10 bases between them. The CDR3 bases are TGTGCCAGCAGCTTAATCGGGGGTCAAGAGACCCAGTACTTC. This translates into CASSLIGGQETQYF.

This clonotype was counted a few times. The chain employs TRBV20-1 and TRBJ2-1; 7 bases fit TRBD2. This CDR3 comprises 16 residues. The trim removed 0 bases at V and 3 bases at J, leaving 8 bases unmatched. From germline, CDR1 is DFQATT and CDR2 SNEGSKA (reference sequence). The CDR3 nucleotides are TGCAGTGCTAGAGATCTTCGGCGCGGGGGCTACAATGAGCAGTTCTTC. Translated: CSARDLRRGGYNEQFF.

The V and J genes are TRBV18 and TRBJ2-3; tentatively, D is TRBD2 (5 bases). CDR1 and CDR2 (germline): KGHSH, LQKENI. The CDR3 sequence is 18 residues long. Trimming removed 6 bases at V and 0 bases at J, with 22 bases between. The CDR3 sequence is CASSPTRGSLGSTDTQYF. Written as DNA, the CDR3 is TGTGCCAGCTCGCCTACTAGAGGGTCCCTTGGCAGCACAGATACGCAGTATTTT.

The V call is TRBV19, the J call TRBJ2-3; D unclear. The CDR3 length is 15 residues. Trimming took off 5 bases at V and 1 base at J, with 13 bases between the two ends. The germline V gene encodes CDR1 LNHDA and CDR2 SQIVND (reference sequence). CDR3 protein: CASSFQVDRTDTQYF. The DNA of the CDR3 is TGTGCCAGTAGTTTTCAGGTCGACCGCACAGATACGCAGTATTTT.